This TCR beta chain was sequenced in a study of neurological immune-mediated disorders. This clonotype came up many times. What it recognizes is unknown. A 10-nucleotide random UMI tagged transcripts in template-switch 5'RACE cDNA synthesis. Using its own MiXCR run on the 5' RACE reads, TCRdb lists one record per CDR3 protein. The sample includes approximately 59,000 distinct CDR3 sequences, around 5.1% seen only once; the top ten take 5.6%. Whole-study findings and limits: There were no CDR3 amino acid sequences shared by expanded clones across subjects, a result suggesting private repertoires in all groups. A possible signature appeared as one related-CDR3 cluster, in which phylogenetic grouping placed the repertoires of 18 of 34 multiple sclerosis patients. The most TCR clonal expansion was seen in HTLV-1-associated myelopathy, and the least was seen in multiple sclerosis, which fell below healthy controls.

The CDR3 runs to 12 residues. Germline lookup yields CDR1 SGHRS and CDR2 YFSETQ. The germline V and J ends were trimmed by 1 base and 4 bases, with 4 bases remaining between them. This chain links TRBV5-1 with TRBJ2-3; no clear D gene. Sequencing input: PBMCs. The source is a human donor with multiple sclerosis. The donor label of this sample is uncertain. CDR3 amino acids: CASSLTADTQYF. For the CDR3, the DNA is TGCGCCAGCAGCTTGACAGCAGATACGCAGTATTTT.